This is a list of T cell receptor beta chains from one sample in a study of identical twins. Each CDR3 protein gets one entry after TCRdb re-called the 5' RACE reads with MiXCR. Among about 530,000 distinct CDR3 sequences listed, approximately 20% were seen once. These same records also appear under a second study, on yellow fever vaccine responses in identical twins.

Sequencing was carried out using CD4+ T cells sorted from blood. Receptors were obtained from a woman under 30 in good health. CDR3s include the opening cysteine and the closing phenylalanine or tryptophan. The D gene is left open where the match is weak. The size field is filled for only some rows; it gives once, few, many or a size class.

TRBV20-1	TRBD1	TRBJ2-7	few	CSASPGGEQYF	TGCAGTGCTAGTCCAGGGGGCGAGCAGTACTTC
TRBV27	-	TRBJ2-3	-	CASSLSARRVPTDTQYF	TGTGCCAGCAGTTTATCGGCTAGGAGGGTTCCTACAGATACGCAGTATTTT
TRBV29-1	-	TRBJ1-2	-	CSVGQGRDYGYTF	TGCAGCGTTGGCCAGGGGCGCGACTATGGCTACACCTTC
TRBV10-3	-	TRBJ2-1	few	CAISDGGSEQFF	TGTGCCATCAGTGATGGGGGCAGTGAGCAGTTCTTC
TRBV10-3	TRBD2	TRBJ2-1	few	CAISGTSGGYNEQFF	TGTGCCATCAGCGGGACTAGCGGGGGATACAATGAGCAGTTCTTC
TRBV20-1	-	TRBJ2-3	-	CSALLITQYF	TGCAGTGCTCTACTAATTACGCAGTATTTT
TRBV10-3	TRBD2	TRBJ2-3	few	CATTGLAGVDTQYF	TGTGCCACAACCGGACTAGCGGGAGTAGATACGCAGTATTTT
TRBV7-8	-	TRBJ1-1	-	CASSIRGGTEAFF	TGTGCCAGCAGCATCAGGGGAGGGACTGAAGCTTTCTTT
TRBV7-3	-	TRBJ2-3	-	CASSSPPGSDTQYF	TGTGCCAGCAGCTCACCCCCGGGCTCAGATACGCAGTATTTT
TRBV19	-	TRBJ1-1	many	CASKGNTEAFF	TGTGCCAGTAAAGGGAACACTGAAGCTTTCTTT
TRBV5-1	-	TRBJ2-5	-	CASSFGGNGGETQYF	TGCGCCAGCAGCTTTGGCGGGAATGGGGGGGAGACCCAGTACTTC
TRBV6-5	-	TRBJ1-2	few	CASSFDRLAGGYTF	TGTGCCAGCAGTTTTGACAGGCTGGCGGGTGGCTACACCTTC
TRBV20-1	-	TRBJ2-1	-	CSARGGAGELAFHEQFF	TGCAGTGCTAGAGGGGGGGCGGGAGAGTTAGCATTCCACGAGCAGTTCTTC
TRBV3-1	TRBD2	TRBJ2-1	-	CASSQLAGSSYNEQFF	TGTGCCAGCAGCCAACTAGCGGGAAGCTCCTACAATGAGCAGTTCTTC
TRBV6-1	-	TRBJ2-1	-	CASFHLFDNEQFF	TGTGCCAGCTTCCACCTTTTCGACAATGAGCAGTTCTTC
TRBV7-6	TRBD2	TRBJ2-1	once	CASSLAGGLTYNEQFF	TGTGCCAGCAGCTTGGCGGGGGGCCTGACCTACAATGAGCAGTTCTTC
TRBV5-6	-	TRBJ2-1	-	CASSLVGTPITEQFF	TGTGCCAGCAGCTTGGTGGGGACCCCGATTACTGAGCAGTTCTTC
TRBV11-2	TRBD1	TRBJ2-3	many	CASSFRGRTDTQYF	TGTGCCAGCAGCTTCAGGGGGCGCACAGATACGCAGTATTTT
TRBV25-1	-	TRBJ2-2	few	CASSVDYTGELFF	TGTGCCAGCAGTGTTGACTACACCGGGGAGCTGTTTTTT
TRBV6-1	TRBD2	TRBJ2-1	-	CASSRSGLAGSEQFF	TGTGCCAGCAGCAGGTCGGGACTAGCGGGATCTGAGCAGTTCTTC
TRBV5-5	-	TRBJ2-6	-	CASSLELGTAGANVLTF	TGTGCCAGCAGCTTGGAGTTGGGAACCGCTGGGGCCAACGTCCTGACTTTC
TRBV11-3	TRBD2	TRBJ2-2	few	CASSLDAGVVAGELFF	TGTGCCAGCAGCTTGGACGCGGGAGTTGTCGCCGGGGAGCTGTTTTTT
TRBV5-1	-	TRBJ1-1	few	CASSLEGRGREAFF	TGCGCCAGCAGCTTGGAAGGGAGAGGGCGAGAAGCTTTCTTT
TRBV12-3/TRBV12-4	-	TRBJ2-4	-	CASSTESGGQRIIQYF	TGTGCCAGCAGTACGGAGTCCGGGGGCCAGAGGATCATTCAGTACTTC
TRBV5-5	TRBD1	TRBJ1-4	many	CASSIDRAVNNEKLFF	TGTGCCAGCAGCATAGACAGGGCGGTCAATAATGAAAAACTGTTTTTT
TRBV10-2	-	TRBJ2-5	few	CASREELGTQYF	TGCGCCAGCAGAGAAGAGCTCGGGACCCAGTACTTC
TRBV7-9	-	TRBJ2-5	-	CASSPRQIQETQYF	TGTGCCAGCAGCCCCCGGCAGATCCAAGAGACCCAGTACTTC